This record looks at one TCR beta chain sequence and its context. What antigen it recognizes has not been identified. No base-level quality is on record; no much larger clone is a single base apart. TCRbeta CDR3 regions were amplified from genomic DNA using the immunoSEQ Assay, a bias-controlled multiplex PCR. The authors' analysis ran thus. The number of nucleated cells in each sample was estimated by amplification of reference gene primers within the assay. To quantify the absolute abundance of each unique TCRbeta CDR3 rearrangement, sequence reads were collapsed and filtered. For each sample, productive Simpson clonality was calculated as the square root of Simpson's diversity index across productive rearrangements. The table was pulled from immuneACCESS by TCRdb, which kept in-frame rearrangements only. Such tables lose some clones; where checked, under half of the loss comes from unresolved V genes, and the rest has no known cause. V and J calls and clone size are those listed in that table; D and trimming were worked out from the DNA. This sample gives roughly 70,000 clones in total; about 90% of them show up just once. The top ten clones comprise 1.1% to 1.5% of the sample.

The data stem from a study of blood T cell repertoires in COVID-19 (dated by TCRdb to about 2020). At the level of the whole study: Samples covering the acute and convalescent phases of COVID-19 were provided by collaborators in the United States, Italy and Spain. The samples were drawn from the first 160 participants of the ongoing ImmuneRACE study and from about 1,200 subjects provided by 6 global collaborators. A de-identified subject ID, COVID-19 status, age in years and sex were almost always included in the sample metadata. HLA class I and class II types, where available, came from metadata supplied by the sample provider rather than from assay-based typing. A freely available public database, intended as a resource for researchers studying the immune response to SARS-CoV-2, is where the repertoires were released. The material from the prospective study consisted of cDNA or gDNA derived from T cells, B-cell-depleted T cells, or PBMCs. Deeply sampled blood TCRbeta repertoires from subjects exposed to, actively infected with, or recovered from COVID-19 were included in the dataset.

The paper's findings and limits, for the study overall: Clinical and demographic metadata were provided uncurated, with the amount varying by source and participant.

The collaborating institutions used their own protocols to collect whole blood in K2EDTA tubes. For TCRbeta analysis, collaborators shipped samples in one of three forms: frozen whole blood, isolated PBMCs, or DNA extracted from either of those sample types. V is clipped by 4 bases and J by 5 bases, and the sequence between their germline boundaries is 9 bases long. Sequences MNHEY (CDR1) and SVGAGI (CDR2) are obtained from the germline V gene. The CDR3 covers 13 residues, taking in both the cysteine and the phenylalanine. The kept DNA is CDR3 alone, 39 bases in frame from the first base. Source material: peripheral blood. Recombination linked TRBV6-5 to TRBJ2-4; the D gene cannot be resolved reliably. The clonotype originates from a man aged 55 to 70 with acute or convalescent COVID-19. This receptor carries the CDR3 CASSSTAQNIQYF. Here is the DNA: TGTGCCAGCAGTTCTACAGCTCAAAACATTCAGTACTTC.